Listed below are T cell receptor beta chains from one sample, sequenced in a study of shared clonotypes between healthy human individuals. Only in-frame clones appear in the TCRdb table, and some are missing; sequencing was by immunoSEQ multiplex PCR. The top ten hold 0.13% of the sample, which has about 2 million clones, roughly 95% seen once. Sequencing was done on a sample of naive CD4+ T cells sorted from blood. Receptor source: a man aged 18 to 29 in good health. CDR3s include the opening cysteine and the closing phenylalanine or tryptophan. The D gene is left open where the match is weak. Size is stated for part of the rows, as once, few or many counts, or as a class when the clone is expanded.

TRBV2	NA	TRBJ2-5	NA	TGTGCCAGCAGGCGTATCGAGGAGACCCAGTACTTC	CASRRIEETQYF
TRBV7-2	NA	TRBJ2-7	TRBD1	TGTGCCAGCAGCTTGACAGGGGGCAACTCTCACATCTACGAGCAGTACTTC	CASSLTGGNSHIYEQYF
TRBV5-4	NA	TRBJ1-3	TRBD1	TGTGCCAGCAGCTTGGCGGCAGGGGGTACTGGAAACACCATATATTTT	CASSLAAGGTGNTIYF
TRBV6-1	NA	TRBJ1-5	NA	TGTGCCAGCAATTATCCAAATCAGCCCCAGCATTTT	CASNYPNQPQHF
TRBV6-1	once	TRBJ2-5	NA	TGTGCCAGCAGTGTGGAGGGGTTCCAAGAGACCCAGTACTTC	CASSVEGFQETQYF
TRBV6-1	once	TRBJ2-7	TRBD2	TGTGCCAGCTGCCGACTAGCGGGAGACTCCTACGAGCAGTACTTC	CASCRLAGDSYEQYF
TRBV4-1	NA	TRBJ2-5	TRBD2	TGCGCCAGCCGCGGGACTAGCGGGACGGAGACCCAGTACTTC	CASRGTSGTETQYF
TRBV7-2	NA	TRBJ2-5	NA	TGTGCCAGCAGCATTCCGGGTGGAACGGAGACCCAGTACTTC	CASSIPGGTETQYF
TRBV27	NA	TRBJ1-4	NA	TGTGCCAGCAGTTTGGGAAGGGCGGCGGTGGGAAAACTGTTTTTT	CASSLGRAAVGKLFF
TRBV11-2	NA	TRBJ2-2	TRBD1	TGTGCCAGCAGGACAGGGCCCACCGGGGAGCTGTTTTTT	CASRTGPTGELFF
TRBV4-1	NA	TRBJ2-2	TRBD2	TGCGCCAGCAGCTATCTCTTAGCGGGGATAATCACCGGGGAGCTGTTTTTT	CASSYLLAGIITGELFF
TRBV18	NA	TRBJ2-5	TRBD1	TGTGCCAGCTCACCATGGACAGGGGGTGGCCAAGAGACCCAGTACTTC	CASSPWTGGGQETQYF
TRBV19	NA	TRBJ2-7	NA	TGTGCCAGTAGTATATTCCCTAGCGCTTCCTACGAGCAGTACTTC	CASSIFPSASYEQYF
TRBV28	NA	TRBJ1-2	NA	TGTGCCAGCAGTTTATCGAGCCTCGGGGCGGCCAACTATGGCTACACCTTC	CASSLSSLGAANYGYTF
TRBV15	NA	TRBJ2-7	NA	TGTGCCACCAGCAGGACCCAACACTACGAGCAGTACTTC	CATSRTQHYEQYF
TRBV29-1	NA	TRBJ2-2	NA	TGCAGCGCCGGAGCTACTGACGGGGAGCTGTTTTTT	CSAGATDGELFF
TRBV6-5	NA	TRBJ2-2	NA	TGTGCCAGCAAAAGGGGATTCAACACCGGGGAGCTGTTTTTT	CASKRGFNTGELFF
TRBV27	NA	TRBJ1-2	NA	TGTGCCAGCAGCCCCTATGGGGCAGCGGCCGGAGCTAACTATGGCTACACCTTC	CASSPYGAAAGANYGYTF
TRBV5-4	NA	TRBJ1-2	NA	TGTGCCAGCAGCACGGACGGTACTAACTATGGCTACACCTTC	CASSTDGTNYGYTF
TRBV5-8	NA	TRBJ2-7	NA	TGTGCCAGCAGCTCGGCTGCAGGGTTCTCCTACGAGCAGTACTTC	CASSSAAGFSYEQYF
TRBV2	NA	TRBJ2-7	TRBD2	TGTGCCAGCAGTGACGGACTAGCGGGCGGCGAGCAGTACTTC	CASSDGLAGGEQYF
TRBV28	NA	TRBJ1-3	NA	TGTGCCAGCAGTTCTGGGGAAGCTGGAAACACCATATATTTT	CASSSGEAGNTIYF